This TCR beta chain was sequenced in a study of regulatory T cells in long-lasting Graves disease. Study context: Persistent Graves' disease meant over 5 years of antithyroid drugs with positive TSH receptor antibodies. Study findings and constraints: Newly diagnosed patients had higher TCR diversity than persistent Graves' patients did. TRBV28, TRBJ1-2 and TRBJ2-5 were favored in persistent disease.

Sample time point: persistent/refractory GD, antithyroid drugs over 5 years with positive TRAb. Scientists built the TCR library using RNA that was extracted from PBMCs. Patients met American Thyroid Association criteria for Graves' disease. CDR3-region Arm-PCR and iRepertoire HTBI primers produced the TCR beta libraries. TCRdb recomputed calls from the multiplex PCR reads with MiXCR, one row per CDR3 protein. The profile shows approximately 440,000 distinct CDR3 sequences, around a quarter of them singletons. Germline loops: CDR1 SQVTM, CDR2 ANQGSEA. The CDR3 contains 11 residues. V lost 5 bases, J lost 2 bases, and 7 bases lay in between. This clonotype was picked up many times. Its specificity is not known.

This clonotype was obtained from a female donor with Graves disease. The chain recombines TRBV29-1 with TRBJ2-7; D is possibly TRBD1 (5 bases). The starting material was peripheral blood mononuclear cells (PBMCs), obtained when the disease was refractory, from a patient treated with antithyroid drugs. The CDR3 DNA reads as TGCAGCGTTCAGGGAACCTACGAGCAGTACTTC. Translation gives CSVQGTYEQYF.